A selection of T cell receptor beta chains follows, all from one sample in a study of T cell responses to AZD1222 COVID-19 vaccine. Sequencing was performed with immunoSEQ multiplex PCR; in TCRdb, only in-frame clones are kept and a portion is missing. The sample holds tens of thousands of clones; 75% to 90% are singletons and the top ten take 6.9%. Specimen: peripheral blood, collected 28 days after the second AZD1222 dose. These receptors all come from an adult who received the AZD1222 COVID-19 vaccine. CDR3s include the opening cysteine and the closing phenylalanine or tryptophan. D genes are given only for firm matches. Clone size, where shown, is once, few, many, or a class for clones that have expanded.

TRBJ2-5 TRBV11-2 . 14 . CASSLDSYIETQYF TGTGCCAGCAGCTTAGATTCCTACATAGAGACCCAGTACTTC
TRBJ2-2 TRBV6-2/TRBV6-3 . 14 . CASSQGTETGELFF TGTGCCAGCAGCCAAGGGACCGAGACCGGGGAGCTGTTTTTT
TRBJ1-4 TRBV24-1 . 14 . CATSDPGLGEKLFF TGTGCCACCAGTGATCCCGGACTCGGGGAAAAACTGTTTTTT
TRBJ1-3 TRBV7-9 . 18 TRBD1 CASSSGTGGYSSGNTIYF TGTGCCAGCAGCTCCGGGACAGGGGGCTACAGCTCTGGAAACACCATATATTTT
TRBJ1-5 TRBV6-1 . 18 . CASSAQGPGHRGKQPQHF TGTGCCAGCAGTGCTCAAGGTCCGGGACACAGAGGAAAACAGCCCCAGCATTTT
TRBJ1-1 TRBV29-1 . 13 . CSVERRRGTEAFF TGCAGCGTTGAGCGACGCCGGGGCACTGAAGCTTTCTTT
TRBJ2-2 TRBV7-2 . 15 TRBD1 CASSPDRENTGELFF TGTGCCAGCAGCCCGGACAGGGAGAACACCGGGGAGCTGTTTTTT
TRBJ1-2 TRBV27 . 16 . CASSPDFKGKLYGYTF TGTGCCAGCAGTCCAGACTTTAAGGGGAAACTCTATGGCTACACCTTC
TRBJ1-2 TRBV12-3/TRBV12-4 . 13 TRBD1 CASRITGGYGYTF TGTGCCAGCAGAATAACAGGGGGCTATGGCTACACCTTC
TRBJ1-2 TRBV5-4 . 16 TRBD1 CASSPAVTGAGDGYTF TGTGCCAGCAGCCCGGCCGTTACAGGGGCGGGGGATGGCTACACCTTC
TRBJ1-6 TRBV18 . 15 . CASSPTGGANSPLHF TGTGCCAGCTCACCGACCGGGGGCGCGAATTCACCCCTCCACTTT
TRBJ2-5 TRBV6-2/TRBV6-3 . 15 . CASSYLERTDETQYF TGTGCCAGCAGTTACTTAGAGAGGACTGACGAGACCCAGTACTTC
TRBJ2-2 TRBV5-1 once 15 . CASSFVQASTGELFF TGCGCCAGCAGCTTCGTCCAGGCCAGCACCGGGGAGCTGTTTTTT
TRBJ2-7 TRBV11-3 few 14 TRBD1 CASSSGTESYEQYF TGTGCCAGCAGCTCCGGGACAGAATCCTACGAGCAGTACTTC
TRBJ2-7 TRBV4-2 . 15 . CASSQGITAFSEQYF TGTGCCAGCAGCCAAGGCATTACTGCTTTCTCCGAGCAGTACTTC
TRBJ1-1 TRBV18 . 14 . CASSGALRDTEAFF TGTGCCAGCTCAGGGGCCTTACGCGACACTGAAGCTTTCTTT
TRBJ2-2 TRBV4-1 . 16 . CASSQVLSGETGELFF TGCGCCAGCAGCCAAGTTCTTTCGGGGGAGACCGGGGAGCTGTTTTTT